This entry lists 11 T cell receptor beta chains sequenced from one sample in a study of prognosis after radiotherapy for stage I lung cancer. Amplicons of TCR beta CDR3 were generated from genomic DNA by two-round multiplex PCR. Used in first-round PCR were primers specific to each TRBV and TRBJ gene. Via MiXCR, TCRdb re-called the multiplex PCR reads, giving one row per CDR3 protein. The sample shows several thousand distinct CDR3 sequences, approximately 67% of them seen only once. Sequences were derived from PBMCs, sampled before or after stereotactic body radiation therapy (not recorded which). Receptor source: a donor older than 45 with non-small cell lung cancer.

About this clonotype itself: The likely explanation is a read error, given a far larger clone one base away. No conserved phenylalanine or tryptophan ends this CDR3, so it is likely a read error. CDR3 residues: CATLRGEQFL. The CDR3 nucleotides are TGTGCCACCCTCCGAGGTGAGCAGTTCTTA. The chain combines TRBV6-9 with TRBJ2-1; D call uncertain. The CDR3 is 10 amino acids. V lost 10 bases and J lost 9, with 10 bases in between. Per germline, CDR1 MNHGY and CDR2 SVAAGI.

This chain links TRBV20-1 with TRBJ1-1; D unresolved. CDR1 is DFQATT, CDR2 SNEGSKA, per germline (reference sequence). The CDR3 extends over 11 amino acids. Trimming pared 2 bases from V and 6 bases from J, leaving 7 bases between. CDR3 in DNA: TGCAGTGCTAGACCATCCCCTGAAGCTTTCTTT. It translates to CSARPSPEAFF.

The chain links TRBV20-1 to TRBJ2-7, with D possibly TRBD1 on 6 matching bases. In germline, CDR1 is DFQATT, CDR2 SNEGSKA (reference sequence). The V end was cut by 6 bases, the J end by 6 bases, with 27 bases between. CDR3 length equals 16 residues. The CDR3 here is CSAPLTSTGSRPEQYF. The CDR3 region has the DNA TGCAGTGCGCCGCTGACCTCCACAGGGTCTAGACCCGAGCAGTACTTC.

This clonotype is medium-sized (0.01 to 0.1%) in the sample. The CDR3 loop is CASSIGGTREQYF. In DNA, the CDR3 is TGTGCCAGTAGTATTGGCGGGACCCGGGAGCAGTACTTC. The J gene is TRBJ2-7, the V gene TRBV19, with D perhaps TRBD2 (6 bases). V was cut by 3 bases and J by 7 bases, with 13 bases left in between. The length of the CDR3 is 13 residues. CDR1 and CDR2 from the germline V gene are LNHDA and SQIVND (reference sequence).

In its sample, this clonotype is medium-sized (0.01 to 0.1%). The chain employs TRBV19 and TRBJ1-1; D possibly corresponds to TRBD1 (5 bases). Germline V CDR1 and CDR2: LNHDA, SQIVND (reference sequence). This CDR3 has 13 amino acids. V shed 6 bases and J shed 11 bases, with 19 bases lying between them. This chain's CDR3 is CASRISEWGKAFF. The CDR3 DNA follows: TGTGCCAGTAGAATTTCGGAATGGGGGAAGGCTTTCTTT.

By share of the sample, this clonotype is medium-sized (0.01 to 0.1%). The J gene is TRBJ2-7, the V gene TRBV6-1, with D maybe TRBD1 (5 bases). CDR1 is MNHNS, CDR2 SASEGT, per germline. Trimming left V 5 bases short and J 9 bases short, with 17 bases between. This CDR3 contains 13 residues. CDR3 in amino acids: CASSKQDRTMQYF. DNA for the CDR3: TGTGCCAGCAGTAAACAAGACAGAACGATGCAGTACTTC.

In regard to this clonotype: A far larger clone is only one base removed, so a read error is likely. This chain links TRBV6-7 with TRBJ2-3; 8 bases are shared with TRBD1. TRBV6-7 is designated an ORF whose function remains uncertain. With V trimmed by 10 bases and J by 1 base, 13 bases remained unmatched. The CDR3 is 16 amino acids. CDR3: CATISQGAQGTDTQYF. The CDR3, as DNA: TGTGCCACCATCAGCCAGGGGGCGCAAGGCACAGATACGCAGTATTTT.

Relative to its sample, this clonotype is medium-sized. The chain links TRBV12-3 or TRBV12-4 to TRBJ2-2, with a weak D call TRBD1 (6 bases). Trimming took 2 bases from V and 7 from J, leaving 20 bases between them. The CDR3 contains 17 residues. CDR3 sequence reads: CASSLNRAGPLGGELFF. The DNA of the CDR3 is TGTGCCAGCAGTTTAAACAGGGCGGGCCCTCTCGGCGGGGAGCTGTTTTTT.

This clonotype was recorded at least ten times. The CDR3 region has the DNA TGTGCCAGCAGTTTAGAGGCAGGCTTCTACGAGCAGTACTTC. Its translation: CASSLEAGFYEQYF. This chain links TRBV27 with TRBJ2-7, with unresolved D. Germline loops: CDR1 MNHEY, CDR2 SMNVEV (reference sequence). CDR3 length equals 14 residues. The germline V and J ends were trimmed by 2 bases and 3 bases, with 11 bases remaining between them.

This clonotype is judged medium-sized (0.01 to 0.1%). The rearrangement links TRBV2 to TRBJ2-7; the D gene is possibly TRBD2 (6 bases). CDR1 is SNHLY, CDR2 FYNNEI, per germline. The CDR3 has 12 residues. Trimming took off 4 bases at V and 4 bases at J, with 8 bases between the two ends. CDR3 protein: CASSGGLYEQYF. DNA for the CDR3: TGTGCCAGCAGTGGGGGACTTTACGAGCAGTACTTC.

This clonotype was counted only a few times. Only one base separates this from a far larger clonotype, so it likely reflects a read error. In DNA form, the CDR3 reads TGTGCCAGCGGTGAGGTAGGGACTGGGGCCAACGTCCTGACTTTC. Amino acids: CASGEVGTGANVLTF. The chain combines TRBV6-6 with TRBJ2-6; D uncertain. The CDR3 extends over 15 amino acids. Per the germline V gene, CDR1 is MNHNY and CDR2 is SVGAGI (reference sequence). Trimming removed 8 bases from V and 2 bases from J, with 13 bases in between.